This T cell receptor (beta chain) stems from a study of cytomegalovirus exposure and HLA in healthy donors. This CDR3 spans 14 amino acids. Trimming took 0 bases from V and 4 from J, leaving 9 bases between them. CDR1 and CDR2 (germline): KGHSH, LQKENI. Using immunoSEQ multiplex PCR, the repertoire was profiled, and TCRdb retains in-frame clones only, with some absent. The sample has 130,000 to 150,000 clones, 84% seen once. The specimen was PBMCs. The receptor was derived from a woman in her thirties in good health and CMV-seronegative. This chain joins TRBV18 and TRBJ1-2, with D uncertain. The CDR3, as DNA: TGTGCCAGCTCACCACCGTTAGCTTCCTATGGCTACACCTTC. It is translated as CASSPPLASYGYTF. Variable domain in full (rest from reference TRBV18 and TRBJ1-2): NAGVMQNPRHLVRRRGQEARLRCSPMKGHSHVYWYRQLPEEGLKFMVYLQKENIIDESGMPKERFSAEFPKEGPSILRIQQVVRGDSAAYFCASSPPLASYGYTFGSGTRLTVV.